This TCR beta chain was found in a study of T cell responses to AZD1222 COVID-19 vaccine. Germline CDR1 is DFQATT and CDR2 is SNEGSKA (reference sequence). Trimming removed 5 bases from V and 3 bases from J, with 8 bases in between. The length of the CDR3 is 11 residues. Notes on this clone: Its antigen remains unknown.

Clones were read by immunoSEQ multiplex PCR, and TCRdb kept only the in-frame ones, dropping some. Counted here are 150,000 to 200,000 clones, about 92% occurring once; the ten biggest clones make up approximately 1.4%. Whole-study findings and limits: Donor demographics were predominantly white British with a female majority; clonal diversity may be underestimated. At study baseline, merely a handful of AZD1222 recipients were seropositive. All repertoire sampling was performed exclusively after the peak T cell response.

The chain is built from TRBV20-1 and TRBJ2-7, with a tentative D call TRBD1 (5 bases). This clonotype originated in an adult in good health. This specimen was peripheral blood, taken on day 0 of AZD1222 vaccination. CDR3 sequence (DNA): TGCAGTGCTCGGACAAACTACGAGCAGTACTTC. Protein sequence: CSARTNYEQYF.